This T cell receptor beta chain was captured by sequencing in a study of cytomegalovirus exposure and HLA in healthy donors. In the study overall: The 120 or so validation repertoires used a platform that matched the one used for the approximately 700 first-cohort repertoires, as a later analysis reported.

A 120-subject validation cohort, separate from the approximately 700-subject first cohort, supplied the donors. Profiled with immunoSEQ multiplex PCR; TCRdb holds only in-frame clones, not every one. Here the sample spans 220,000 or so clones, around 86% being singletons. V dropped 3 bases and J dropped 0 bases, with 8 bases sitting between them. CDR1 and CDR2 from the germline V gene are GTSNPN and SVGIG (reference sequence). CDR3 length: 13 residues. Study-level results: TCR sequences were mostly rare, though some public TCRs occurred in many donors. Cytomegalovirus-associated TCR beta chains were listed, numbering 164.

About this clone: Antigen unknown.

The gene calls are TRBV30 and TRBJ1-1; possibly TRBD1 for D (5 bases). The sequence derives from a woman in her late teens or twenties in good health and CMV-seropositive. The material sequenced was PBMCs. The CDR3 sequence: CAWSETVNTEAFF. CDR3 sequence (DNA): TGTGCCTGGAGCGAGACAGTGAACACTGAAGCTTTCTTT.